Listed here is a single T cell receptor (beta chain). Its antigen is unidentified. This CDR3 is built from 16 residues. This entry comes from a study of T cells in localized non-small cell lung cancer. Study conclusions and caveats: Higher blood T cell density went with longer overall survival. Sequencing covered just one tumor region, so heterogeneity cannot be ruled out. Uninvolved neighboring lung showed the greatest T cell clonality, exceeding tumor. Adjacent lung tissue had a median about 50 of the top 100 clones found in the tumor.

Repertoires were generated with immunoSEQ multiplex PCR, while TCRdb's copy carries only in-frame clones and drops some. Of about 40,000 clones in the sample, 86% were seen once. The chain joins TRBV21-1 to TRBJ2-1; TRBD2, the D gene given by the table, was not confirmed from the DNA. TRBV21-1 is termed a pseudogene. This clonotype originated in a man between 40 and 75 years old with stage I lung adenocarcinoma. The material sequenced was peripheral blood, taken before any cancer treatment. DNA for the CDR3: TGTGCCAGCAGCAAAGTAGGCTCTAGCGGAAACAATGAGCAGTTCTTC. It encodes CASSKVGSSGNNEQFF.